The rows below give T cell receptor beta chains drawn from one sample of a study of multiple sclerosis patients with progressive multifocal leukoencephalopathy. Here immunoSEQ multiplex PCR was the method, and the copy in TCRdb shows in-frame clones only, minus some. The data contain fewer than 35,000 clones, approximately 91% of them singletons. The sample was PBMCs. The receptors were sampled from a human donor with multiple sclerosis. Each CDR3 is given with its conserved first and last residue. Fields, in order: V gene, clone size, D gene, J gene, CDR3 DNA, CDR3 protein. The D gene is left open where the match is weak. Not every row has a clone size; where given, it reads once, few, many or a size class.

TRBV27	-	-	TRBJ2-1	TGTGCCAGCAGCCCAATAGGGCGGGGAGCGAAAACCTACAATGAGCAGTTCTTC	CASSPIGRGAKTYNEQFF
TRBV29-1	-	-	TRBJ2-2	TGCAGCGTTTACACCGGGGAGCTGTTTTTT	CSVYTGELFF
TRBV2	once	-	TRBJ1-5	TGTGCCAGCAGCACTAAGGGGGTGGCGAGCAATCAGCCCCAGCATTTT	CASSTKGVASNQPQHF
TRBV19	-	TRBD2	TRBJ2-3	TGTGCCAGTAGTATGGGACTAGCGGGAGGGCCAGATACGCAGTATTTT	CASSMGLAGGPDTQYF
TRBV7-8	-	TRBD2	TRBJ2-2	TGTGCCAGCAGCTCCCGGATGGGACTAGCGGATAACACCGGGGAGCTGTTTTTT	CASSSRMGLADNTGELFF
TRBV4-3	-	-	TRBJ1-3	TGCGCCAGCAGCCCAGCCCCGAGAAACACCATATATTTT	CASSPAPRNTIYF
TRBV6-6	-	-	TRBJ1-5	TGTGCCAGCAGTTACTCCGACGGATCAGCCCAGCATTTT	CASSYSDGSAQHF
TRBV7-9	-	-	TRBJ2-5	TGTGCCAGCAGCCCAACATCCGGGGCCAGGGGAGAGACCCAGTACTTC	CASSPTSGARGETQYF
TRBV7-6	-	TRBD2	TRBJ2-1	TGTGCCAGCAGTCTACTACCCGGACTAGGCTCCGTCCATGAGCAGTTCTTC	CASSLLPGLGSVHEQFF
TRBV7-3	once	-	TRBJ1-3	TGTGCCAGCAGCTTAACAGGTTCCTCTGGAAACACCATATATTTT	CASSLTGSSGNTIYF
TRBV9	-	-	TRBJ2-5	TGTGCCAGCAGCGTGCAGGGCGGGGAGACCCAGTACTTC	CASSVQGGETQYF
TRBV11-2	few	-	TRBJ1-4	TGTGCCAGCAGCTCGCCGAGCTTGACTTCTGGAAAACTGTTTTTT	CASSSPSLTSGKLFF
TRBV19	-	-	TRBJ2-7	TGTGCCAGTAGTATAGGACAGGACTCCTACGAGCAGTACTTC	CASSIGQDSYEQYF
TRBV7-8	-	TRBD1	TRBJ1-5	TGTGCCAGCAGCGGACAGGGGGCTTATAGCAATCAGCCCCAGCATTTT	CASSGQGAYSNQPQHF
TRBV10-3	-	-	TRBJ1-2	TGTGCCGCGGCGGGGGGCGAAGCTAACTATGGCTACACCTTC	CAAAGGEANYGYTF
TRBV5-4	-	TRBD1	TRBJ1-1	TGTGCCAGCAGATTGGGGACAGGGGGCCTCACTGAAGCTTTCTTT	CASRLGTGGLTEAFF
TRBV27	-	-	TRBJ1-1	TGTGCCAGCAGTTTCAAGGTAGGGGGGGCTTCGAGGGTGAACACTGAAGCTTTCTTT	CASSFKVGGASRVNTEAFF
TRBV10-3	few	-	TRBJ1-1	TGTGCCCCCCTGGGACGGATGAACACTGAAGCTTTCTTT	CAPLGRMNTEAFF
TRBV7-9	once	TRBD2	TRBJ2-1	TGTGCCAGCAGCTCCTCATCGGCGCGGGAGGGCCTGCAGCAGTTCTTC	CASSSSSAREGLQQFF
TRBV6-1	-	TRBD1	TRBJ1-1	TGTGCCAGCAGTGAATGGGCAGGGGGCGGGAACACTGAAGCTTTCTTT	CASSEWAGGGNTEAFF
TRBV5-8	-	-	TRBJ2-2	TGTGCCAGCAGCTTGGGGCCATCGGGGGACACCGGGGAGCTGTTTTTT	CASSLGPSGDTGELFF
TRBV9	-	TRBD2	TRBJ2-2	TGTGCCAGCAGCCCCAGGACTAGCGGGAGGGCGAACACCGGGGAGCTGTTTTTT	CASSPRTSGRANTGELFF
TRBV6-5	-	TRBD1	TRBJ1-2	TGTGCCAGCAGTTACGACAGGGAAGGCTACACCTTC	CASSYDREGYTF
TRBV19	-	TRBD1	TRBJ2-1	TGTGCCAGTAGTAGAGGACAGGGTAATGTGCAGTTCTTC	CASSRGQGNVQFF
TRBV29-1	few	TRBD1	TRBJ1-1	TGCAGCGCCAGACTTACGGACAGGGAAGCTTTCTTT	CSARLTDREAFF
TRBV19	-	TRBD2	TRBJ2-1	TGTGCCAGTAGTTCCTTTAGCGGGAGAATCAGGAATGAGCAGTTCTTC	CASSSFSGRIRNEQFF
TRBV2	-	-	TRBJ2-7	TGTGCCAGCAGTCAGAGCTCCTACGAGCAGTACTTC	CASSQSSYEQYF
TRBV5-1	-	-	TRBJ2-5	TGCGCCAGCAGCTTAGGCGTAGGAAGAATCCAAGAGACCCAGTACTTC	CASSLGVGRIQETQYF
TRBV6-5	-	TRBD1	TRBJ1-1	TGTGCCAGCAAGGCAGGACAGGGGTCGACTGAAGCTTTCTTT	CASKAGQGSTEAFF
TRBV4-1	-	TRBD2	TRBJ2-2	TGCGCCAGCAGGGAGCGGGAGGTTGGGACCGGGGAGCTGTTTTTT	CASREREVGTGELFF
TRBV2	-	-	TRBJ2-1	TGTGCCAGCAGTGAATGGTCCAGAAATGAGCAGTTCTTC	CASSEWSRNEQFF
TRBV19	-	-	TRBJ2-3	TGTGCCAGTAGTATCCTCGTTAGCACAGATACGCAGTATTTT	CASSILVSTDTQYF
TRBV6-6	-	-	TRBJ2-5	TGTGCCAGCTGGGCCGGAATCCAAGAGACCCAGTACTTC	CASWAGIQETQYF
TRBV27	-	TRBD1	TRBJ2-7	TGTGCCAGCAGTCCCCTTCCGCTGAACAGGGGGAACTCCTACGAGCAGTACTTC	CASSPLPLNRGNSYEQYF
TRBV7-2	-	TRBD1	TRBJ1-3	TGTGCCAGCAGCCCCTTTAGGGGGCCAGGAAACACCATATATTTT	CASSPFRGPGNTIYF
TRBV6-5	-	TRBD1	TRBJ1-1	TGTGCCAGCAGTGAGAGCACAGGGGACACTGAAGCTTTCTTT	CASSESTGDTEAFF
TRBV14	-	-	TRBJ2-7	TGTGCCAGCAGCCGCTACCGGGGGAGCTCCTACGAGCAGTACTTC	CASSRYRGSSYEQYF
TRBV5-6	-	-	TRBJ1-1	TGTGCCAGCAGCTTCTCAGGGGAGGGGATGAACACTGAAGCTTTCTTT	CASSFSGEGMNTEAFF
TRBV19	-	-	TRBJ2-6	TGTGCCAGTACTCCATCTGGGGCCAACGTCCTGACTTTC	CASTPSGANVLTF
TRBV28	once	TRBD1	TRBJ2-7	TGTGCCAGCAGTTCAGGGGGTTGGGGGCAGTACTTC	CASSSGGWGQYF
TRBV7-2	-	TRBD1	TRBJ1-4	TGTGCCAGCAGCTCCCAGGGGGGGGAGGGAAAACTGTTTTTT	CASSSQGGEGKLFF